This record covers a single T cell receptor beta chain. The V and J ends lost 4 bases and 5 bases respectively, with 10 bases between them. This CDR3 is 13 amino acids long. From germline, CDR1 is SGHNT and CDR2 YYREEE (reference sequence). These data originate in a study of blood T cell repertoires in COVID-19. Study-wide context: Spain, Italy and the United States supplied samples that represented acute and convalescent COVID-19. Sources were T cells, B-cell-depleted T cells, or PBMCs; the material itself was cDNA or gDNA.

The participants were between about 18 and 89 years old and came from about two dozen US areas. Participants' reported clinical history set cohort assignment. Assay: immunoSEQ multiplex PCR; the TCRdb copy retains only in-frame clones and omits some. There are approximately 270,000 clones in the sample; 91% occur only once, and 0.95% to 1.5% lies in the top ten. The sample comprised PBMCs or T cells enriched from blood (not recorded which). J is TRBJ1-5 and V is TRBV5-4; no clear D. This clonotype originated in a human donor in a cohort exposed to, infected with or recovered from COVID-19 (not recorded which). The donor label of this sample is uncertain. The CDR3, as DNA: TGTGCCAGCAGCCTAACAGTCGATCAGCCCCAGCATTTT. It encodes CASSLTVDQPQHF.